This TCR beta chain stems from a study of cytomegalovirus exposure and HLA in healthy donors. Study-wide background: From HLA-typed donors, an early data release held roughly 80 million unique TCRs.

This PCR relied on a set of 60 Vbeta primers and 13 Jbeta primers. Produced via immunoSEQ multiplex PCR; TCRdb's table is partial and in-frame only. The repertoire holds about 160,000 clones, with approximately 80% as singletons. The source is a male donor in good health and CMV-seronegative. The sample comprised PBMCs.

The CDR3 coding sequence is TGTGCCAGCATCGACAGGCTCTCTGGAAACACCATATATTTT. Translating gives CASIDRLSGNTIYF. The gene calls are TRBV28 and TRBJ1-3, with a tentative D call TRBD1 (6 bases). CDR1 and CDR2 from the germline V gene are MDHEN and SYDVKM. With 7 bases removed from V and 0 bases from J, the gap between germline ends came to 10 bases. The CDR3 runs to 14 residues.